The following is a T cell receptor beta chain sequence with its context. Its antigen is currently unknown. The sample comes from a study of OX40 agonist ivuxolimab in advanced cancers. Overall study context: Patients in dose escalation had liver, melanoma, kidney or head and neck cancers. There were three patients with partial responses, one having hepatocellular carcinoma and two cutaneous melanoma.

Sequencing used immunoSEQ multiplex PCR; TCRdb keeps in-frame clones, though not all of them. Of about 82,000 clones listed, roughly 85% are singletons. Study-wide results and limits: Averaging showed that CD8+ T cells had more expanded clones than CD4+ did. Expansion of clones was among the lowest in partial responders at 0.1-3.0 mg/kg.

J lost 6 bases, V lost 0 bases, and 8 bases had no gene match. Germline CDR1 and CDR2: SQVTM and ANQGSEA. The CDR3 totals 14 residues. The sequence derives from an adult with an advanced solid tumor such as melanoma, head and neck, liver or kidney cancer. This rearrangement joins TRBV29-1 to TRBJ2-7; 7 nucleotides agree with TRBD1. The specimen was CD4+ or CD8+ T cells sorted from blood, collected in a trial of the OX40 agonist ivuxolimab. CDR3 protein: CSVEEVQGLSEQYF. The CDR3 DNA is TGCAGCGTTGAAGAGGTACAGGGGCTCAGCGAGCAGTACTTC.